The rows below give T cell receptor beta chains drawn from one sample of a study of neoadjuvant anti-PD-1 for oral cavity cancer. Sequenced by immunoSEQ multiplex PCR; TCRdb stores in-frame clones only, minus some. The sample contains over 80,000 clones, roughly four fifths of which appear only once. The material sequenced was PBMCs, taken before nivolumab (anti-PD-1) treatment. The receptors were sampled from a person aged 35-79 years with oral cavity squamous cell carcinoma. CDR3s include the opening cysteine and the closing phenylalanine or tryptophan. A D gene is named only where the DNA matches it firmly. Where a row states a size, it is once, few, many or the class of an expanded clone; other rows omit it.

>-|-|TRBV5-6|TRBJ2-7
CASSLGGTGSYEQYF
TGTGCCAGCAGCTTGGGTGGGACGGGCTCCTACGAGCAGTACTTC
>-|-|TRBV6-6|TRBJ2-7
CASSARTGSYEQYF
TGTGCCAGCAGCGCCCGGACTGGCTCCTACGAGCAGTACTTC
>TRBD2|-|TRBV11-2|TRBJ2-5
CASSLDYRLAGVETQYF
TGTGCCAGCAGCTTAGATTACCGGCTAGCGGGAGTTGAGACCCAGTACTTC
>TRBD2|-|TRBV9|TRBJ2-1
CASSPGLAGGNEQFF
TGTGCCAGCAGCCCGGGACTAGCGGGAGGAAATGAGCAGTTCTTC
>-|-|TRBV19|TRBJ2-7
CASSMGAGSSYEQYF
TGTGCCAGTAGTATGGGGGCTGGGAGCTCCTACGAGCAGTACTTC
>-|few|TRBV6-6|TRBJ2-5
CASSYSRGGGETQYF
TGTGCCAGCAGTTACTCGAGGGGCGGAGGGGAGACCCAGTACTTC
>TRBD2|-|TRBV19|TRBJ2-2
CASRGLAALRAGELFF
TGTGCCAGTAGGGGACTAGCGGCCCTCAGGGCCGGGGAGCTGTTTTTT
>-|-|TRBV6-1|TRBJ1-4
CASSEEVKTNEKLFF
TGTGCCAGCAGTGAAGAGGTCAAAACTAATGAAAAACTGTTTTTT
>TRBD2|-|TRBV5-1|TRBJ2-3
CASSPGGAGSTDTQYF
TGCGCCAGCAGCCCCGGGGGAGCGGGGTCCACAGATACGCAGTATTTT
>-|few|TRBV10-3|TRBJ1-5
CAISAAGMGNQPQHF
TGTGCCATCAGTGCCGCGGGAATGGGCAATCAGCCCCAGCATTTT
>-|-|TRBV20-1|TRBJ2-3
CSASRTDTQYF
TGCAGTGCTTCCCGCACAGATACGCAGTATTTT
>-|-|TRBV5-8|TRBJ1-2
CASSLPTVILYTF
TGTGCCAGCAGCTTACCGACAGTCATACTCTACACCTTC
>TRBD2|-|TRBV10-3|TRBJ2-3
CAISESPRTGGTDTQYF
TGTGCCATCAGTGAGTCCCCTCGAACGGGAGGTACAGATACGCAGTATTTT
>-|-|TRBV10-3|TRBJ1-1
CATRSGRETEAFF
TGTGCCACCCGAAGCGGGAGGGAGACTGAAGCTTTCTTT
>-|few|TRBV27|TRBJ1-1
CASSLSTVGFGVNTEAFF
TGTGCCAGCAGTTTATCCACAGTGGGGTTCGGGGTGAACACTGAAGCTTTCTTT
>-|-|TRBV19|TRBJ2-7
CASSVGLGSSYEQYF
TGTGCCAGTAGTGTCGGACTGGGGAGCTCCTACGAGCAGTACTTC
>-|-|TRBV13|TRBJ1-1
CASSRDRKAFF
TGTGCCAGCAGCCGAGACAGAAAAGCTTTCTTT
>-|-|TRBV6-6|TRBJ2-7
CASLRAGEFHEQYF
TGTGCCAGCCTCCGGGCAGGGGAATTCCACGAGCAGTACTTC
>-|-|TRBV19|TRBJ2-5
CASGQQETQYF
TGTGCCAGCGGACAGCAAGAGACCCAGTACTTC
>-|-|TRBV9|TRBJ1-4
CASSVIPNEKLFF
TGTGCCAGCAGCGTAATTCCAAATGAAAAACTGTTTTTT
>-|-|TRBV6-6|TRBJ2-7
CASGWDSSEQYF
TGTGCCAGCGGGTGGGACTCCAGCGAGCAGTACTTC
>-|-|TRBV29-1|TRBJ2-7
CSVVDTAYEQYF
TGCAGCGTTGTAGATACGGCGTACGAGCAGTACTTC
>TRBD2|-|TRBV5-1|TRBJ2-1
CASSSGLAGVGAYNEQFF
TGCGCCAGCAGCTCCGGACTAGCGGGAGTAGGGGCGTACAATGAGCAGTTCTTC
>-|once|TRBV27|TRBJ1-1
CASSGQLNTEAFF
TGTGCCAGCAGTGGACAGCTGAACACTGAAGCTTTCTTT
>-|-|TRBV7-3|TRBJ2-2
CASSRTSNLPATGELFF
TGTGCCAGCAGCCGGACCTCTAATCTACCGGCCACCGGGGAGCTGTTTTTT
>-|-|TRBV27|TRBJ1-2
CASSRDASNYGYTF
TGTGCCAGCAGCCGGGACGCATCTAACTATGGCTACACCTTC
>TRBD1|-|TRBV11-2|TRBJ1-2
CASSLGQGAKYGYTF
TGTGCCAGCAGCTTGGGGCAGGGGGCGAAATATGGCTACACCTTC
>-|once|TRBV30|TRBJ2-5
CAWSRLSGETQYF
TGTGCCTGGAGTAGGCTCTCGGGGGAGACCCAGTACTTC
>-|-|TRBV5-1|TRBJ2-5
CASSSNPSRAAEEAQYF
TGCGCCAGCAGCTCAAACCCCAGCAGGGCGGCGGAAGAGGCCCAGTACTTC
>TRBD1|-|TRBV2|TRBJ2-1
CASILGGDSPSFF
TGTGCCAGCATACTAGGTGGGGACAGCCCCTCGTTCTTC
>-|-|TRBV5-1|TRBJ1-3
CASSPGGRISGNTIYF
TGCGCCAGCAGCCCGGGGGGTCGGATCTCTGGAAACACCATATATTTT
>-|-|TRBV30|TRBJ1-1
CAWKISWDTEAFF
TGTGCCTGGAAGATATCTTGGGACACTGAAGCTTTCTTT
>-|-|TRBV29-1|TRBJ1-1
CSVERQMNTEAFF
TGCAGCGTTGAAAGGCAGATGAACACTGAAGCTTTCTTT
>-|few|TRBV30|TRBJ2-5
CARQGIKGTQYF
TGTGCCCGCCAGGGCATTAAGGGGACCCAGTACTTC
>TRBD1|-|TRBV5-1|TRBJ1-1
CASSLAGQGKDTEAFF
TGCGCCAGCAGCTTGGCGGGACAGGGGAAGGACACTGAAGCTTTCTTT
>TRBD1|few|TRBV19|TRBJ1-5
CASSQGTGEVQPQHF
TGTGCCAGTAGTCAAGGGACAGGGGAGGTACAGCCCCAGCATTTT
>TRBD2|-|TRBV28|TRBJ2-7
CASSLSGSLSYEQYF
TGTGCCAGCAGTCTCAGCGGGAGCCTCTCCTACGAGCAGTACTTC
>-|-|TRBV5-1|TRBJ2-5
CASSFYNGREETQYF
TGCGCCAGCAGCTTTTATAATGGCAGGGAAGAGACCCAGTACTTC
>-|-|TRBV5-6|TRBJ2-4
CASSRPGAKNIQYF
TGTGCCAGCAGCCGGCCTGGCGCCAAAAACATTCAGTACTTC
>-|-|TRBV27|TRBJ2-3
CASSLKGFTDTQYF
TGTGCCAGCAGTTTAAAAGGGTTCACAGATACGCAGTATTTT
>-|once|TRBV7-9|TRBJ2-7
CASSLIGGTEQYF
TGTGCCAGCAGCTTAATAGGCGGAACCGAGCAGTACTTC
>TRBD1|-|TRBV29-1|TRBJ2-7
CSVPGQGRPYEQYF
TGCAGCGTGCCGGGACAGGGGAGACCCTACGAGCAGTACTTC
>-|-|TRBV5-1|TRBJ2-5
CASSGGTEGETQYF
TGCGCCAGCAGCGGAGGGACCGAAGGAGAGACCCAGTACTTC
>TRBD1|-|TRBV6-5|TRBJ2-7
CASSRDRAVYEQYF
TGTGCCAGCAGCCGGGACAGGGCGGTCTACGAGCAGTACTTC
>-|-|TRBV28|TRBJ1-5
CASSLFQSSNQPQHF
TGTGCCAGCAGTTTATTCCAGTCTAGCAATCAGCCCCAGCATTTT
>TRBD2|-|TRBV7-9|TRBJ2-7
CASSLGASGAYEQYF
TGTGCCAGCAGTTTAGGAGCTAGCGGAGCTTACGAGCAGTACTTC
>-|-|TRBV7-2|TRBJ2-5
CASTGGGARRSGETQYF
TGTGCCAGCACCGGAGGGGGGGCTCGACGGTCGGGAGAGACCCAGTACTTC
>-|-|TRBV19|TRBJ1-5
CASSIFGGSGQPQHF
TGTGCCAGTAGTATTTTCGGGGGGAGTGGTCAGCCCCAGCATTTT
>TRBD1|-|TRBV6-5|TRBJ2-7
CASSYRDRGGWEQYF
TGTGCCAGCAGTTACAGGGACAGGGGCGGTTGGGAGCAGTACTTC
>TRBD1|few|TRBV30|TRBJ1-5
CAWGPGTGYDQPQHF
TGTGCCTGGGGTCCCGGGACAGGGTACGATCAGCCCCAGCATTTT